Given below is one T cell receptor beta chain in context. The sample comes from a study of control samples from healthy donors and cancer patients. Only in-frame clones appear in the TCRdb table, and some are missing; sequencing was by immunoSEQ multiplex PCR. The data show roughly 130,000 clones, with roughly 95% seen just once and less than 4.5% held by the top ten. This sequence was found in a man aged 25 to 40 in good health. The source material was blood.

The CDR3 sequence is CASSDVASKNIQYF. The CDR3 bases are TGTGCCAGCAGTGACGTAGCGTCCAAAAACATTCAGTACTTC. V usage is TRBV2 and J usage is TRBJ2-4, with D maybe TRBD2 (5 bases). CDR1 is SNHLY, CDR2 FYNNEI, per germline. V was pared by 3 bases and J by 2 bases, with 8 bases between. The CDR3 covers 14 residues.